This TCR beta chain came from a study of T cells in Graves' hyperthyroidism and ophthalmopathy. This clonotype showed up many times. Amplification of TCR beta CDR3 regions was performed using RNA transcripts as template. An initial round of RT-PCR targeting the TCR CDR3 relied on the HTBI primer set. TCRdb passed the multiplex PCR reads through MiXCR, listing each CDR3 protein once. The sample lists 340,000 or so distinct CDR3 sequences, under 25% occurring once. The V gene's germline CDR1 is LGHDT and CDR2 YNNKEL (reference sequence). The V segment lost 3 bases and the J segment 5 bases; nucleotides outside the gene matches: 3. The CDR3 runs 14 residues.

This receptor was identified in a woman aged 45-65 years with Graves' hyperthyroidism. Material for sequencing was blood. The V call is TRBV3-1, the J call TRBJ2-7; 11 nucleotides align to TRBD2. The CDR3 reads CASSHGLAGHEQYF. CDR3 coding DNA: TGTGCCAGCAGCCACGGACTAGCGGGCCACGAGCAGTACTTC.